The source of this T cell receptor (beta chain) is a study of CD8 T cells in Susac syndrome. Random hexamers were used to reverse transcribe an amount of roughly 0.45 to 1 ug RNA. immunoSEQ multiplex PCR amplified TCR beta CDR3 across 54 Vbeta, 13 Jbeta. MiXCR, run by TCRdb on the immunoSEQ multiplex PCR reads, gives a single entry per CDR3 protein. The sample holds approximately 150,000 distinct CDR3 sequences, around 90% seen once. Peripheral blood CD8+ and CD4+ T cells were profiled by TCR beta sequencing. Controls comprised healthy donors matched for age and sex. CD8+ and CD4+ T cells were negatively isolated; TEMRA cells were FACS-enriched. There are 13 residues in the CDR3. Germline V gene sequence: CDR1 SGHTA, CDR2 FQGNSA. V lost 1 base and J lost 10; bases outside the gene matches: 4. This clonotype was seen once.

V usage is TRBV7-2 and J usage is TRBJ2-1; 7 nucleotides agree with TRBD2. The receptor's source is a human donor in good health. The specimen sequenced was CD4+ T cells from PBMCs. The CDR3 region is CASSLVGEGEQFF. The CDR3 nucleotides read TGTGCCAGCAGCTTAGTGGGGGAGGGCGAGCAGTTCTTC.